The entry below describes one TCR beta chain. Study processing details: Reference gene primers were amplified, and this amplification served to estimate nucleated cell counts. Sequencing was performed with immunoSEQ multiplex PCR; in TCRdb, only in-frame clones are kept and a portion is missing. D and trimming were read from the DNA, whereas the V and J calls and clone size are those reported in that table. The sample shows 250,000 to 300,000 clones, under 90% of them seen only once. The record originates from a study of blood T cell repertoires in COVID-19. The wider study: In each case, the material was cDNA or gDNA derived from T cells, B-cell-depleted T cells, or PBMCs.

After removal of 3 bases from V and 5 bases from J, the junction contained 6 bases not matched to a gene. This CDR3 has 15 amino acids. Looked up from germline, CDR1 is KGHSH and CDR2 is LQKENI. The sequencing sample was made of peripheral blood. The clonotype comes from a woman aged 55-70 years with active or convalescent COVID-19. V and J are TRBV18 and TRBJ2-7, with 11 positions matching TRBD2. The CDR3 loop reads CASSPASGGSHEQYF. CDR3 bases: TGTGCCAGCTCACCTGCTAGCGGGGGGTCCCACGAGCAGTACTTC.